This T cell receptor beta chain was sequenced during a study of cytomegalovirus exposure and HLA in healthy donors. The CDR3 has 15 amino acids. Germline assignment: CDR1 LNHDA and CDR2 SQIVND (reference sequence). Trimming took 3 bases from V and 0 from J, leaving 10 bases between them. PCR employed 60 Vbeta and 13 Jbeta primers. TCRdb's copy holds only in-frame clones and misses some; the assay was immunoSEQ multiplex PCR. This repertoire shows around 200,000 clones, about 69% found once; its top ten account for approximately 5%. The rearrangement joins TRBV19 to TRBJ2-3; D not resolved. The TCR originated in a man between 25 and 39 years old in good health and CMV-seropositive. The sequenced sample was PBMCs. DNA of the CDR3: TGTGCCAGTAGTATCAGAAGACACAGCACAGATACGCAGTATTTT. Its translation is CASSIRRHSTDTQYF.